The entry that follows covers one T cell receptor (beta chain) sequence. The V gene end was trimmed by 6 bases and the J gene end by 0 bases; junction bases not matched to a gene: 9. CDR1 and CDR2 from the germline V gene are SGHRS and YFSETQ. The CDR3 has 15 amino acids. The source of the sample is a study of blood T cell repertoires in COVID-19. Study information: In each case, the material was cDNA or gDNA derived from T cells, B-cell-depleted T cells, or PBMCs.

Sequencing used immunoSEQ multiplex PCR; TCRdb keeps in-frame clones, though not all of them. The sample holds 300,000 to 400,000 clones; roughly 91% are singletons and the top ten take 1.2%. Participant age was about 18 to 100 years, and participants resided in approximately 24 US areas. Cohort allocation depended upon clinical history that participants reported. Two negative PCRs, clearance, or symptom resolution were required of recovered Cohort 3 donors. The clonotype comes from a young woman who had recovered from COVID-19. What was sequenced was PBMCs or T cells enriched from blood (not recorded which). The chain is built from TRBV5-1 and TRBJ2-7; 7 bases agree with TRBD1. As DNA, the CDR3 is TGCGCCAGCAAAGCCGCCGGGACAGTCTCCTACGAGCAGTACTTC. Translation gives CASKAAGTVSYEQYF.